Below, 13 T cell receptor beta chains from the same sample are listed, as sequenced in a study of sequential checkpoint blockade in melanoma. Regarding treatment: randomized to nivolumab then ipilimumab (arm A) or the reverse (arm B). Produced via immunoSEQ multiplex PCR; TCRdb's table is partial and in-frame only. This sample has 9,500 to 13,000 clones; roughly two thirds occur once, and the top ten carry approximately 30%. Sequenced here: CD8+ T cells sorted from blood (inferred from file names), sampled from a patient given nivolumab and ipilimumab in sequence. These receptors all stem from a human donor with melanoma.

This sequence joins TRBV18 and TRBJ1-2, with TRBD1 identical over 8 bases. Losses at the gene ends were 0 bases for V and 3 bases for J; bases not matched to a gene: 3. From germline, CDR1 is KGHSH and CDR2 LQKENI. This CDR3 spans 15 amino acids. The CDR3 region is CASSPPRTGHYGYTF. The DNA of the CDR3 is TGTGCCAGCTCACCACCGAGGACAGGGCACTATGGCTACACCTTC.

This chain links TRBV27 with TRBJ2-7; 8 bases line up with TRBD1. The CDR3 spans 13 residues. V shed 6 bases and J 2 bases; nucleotides not matched to a gene: 3. Germline V gene lookup returns CDR1 MNHEY and CDR2 SMNVEV (reference sequence). The CDR3 DNA sequence: TGTGCCAGCAGGCCGACAGGGGCCTACGAGCAGTACTTC. Its protein product is CASRPTGAYEQYF.

This clone has just a few counts. The V call is TRBV5-4, the J call TRBJ2-1; the match to TRBD1 covers 9 bases. In germline, CDR1 is SGHNT, CDR2 YYREEE (reference sequence). Losses at the gene ends were 4 bases for V and 8 bases for J; bases not matched to a gene: 1. CDR3 size: 12 residues. CDR3 bases: TGTGCCAGCAGCCGGACAGGGGATGAGCAGTTCTTC. Its protein product is CASSRTGDEQFF.

This chain connects TRBV7-9 to TRBJ2-7; D may be TRBD1 (6 bases). The germline V gene encodes CDR1 SEHNR and CDR2 FQNEAQ (reference sequence). The V end lost 1 base, the J end lost 0 bases, and 10 bases lay between the germline ends. The CDR3 covers 15 residues. CDR3 amino acids: CASSLGDMSSYEQYF. The DNA of the CDR3 is TGTGCCAGCAGCTTAGGGGACATGAGCTCCTACGAGCAGTACTTC. The full variable domain, in which reference TRBV7-9 and TRBJ2-7 provide the parts outside the CDR3, is DTGVSQNPRHKITKRGQNVTFRCDPISEHNRLYWYRQTLGQGPEFLTYFQNEAQLEKSRLLSDRFSAERPKGSFSTLEIQRTEQGDSAMYLCASSLGDMSSYEQYFGPGTRLTVT.

This chain joins TRBV7-4 and TRBJ1-5; 12 positions match TRBD1. The trim removed 3 bases at V and 0 bases at J, leaving 6 bases unmatched. There are 18 residues in the CDR3. Germline lookup yields CDR1 SGHVT and CDR2 SQSDAQ. CDR3 protein: CASSLGTGGEYSNQPQHF. The CDR3 DNA follows: TGTGCCAGCAGCTTGGGGACAGGGGGCGAATATAGCAATCAGCCCCAGCATTTT.

V and J are TRBV7-8 and TRBJ2-7; D is perhaps TRBD2 (6 bases). Deletions cut 1 base from V and 3 bases from J, with 7 bases between. The CDR3 consists of 13 residues. The germline gives CDR1 SGHVS, CDR2 FQNEAQ. The DNA of the CDR3 is TGTGCCAGCAGCTTAGTCGGGGGCTACGAGCAGTACTTC. It yields the protein CASSLVGGYEQYF.

The chain has TRBV10-1 and TRBJ2-3, with D tentatively TRBD1 (6 bases). Germline loops: CDR1 WNHNN, CDR2 SYGVQD (reference sequence). Trimming removed 0 bases from V and 4 bases from J, with 14 bases in between. The CDR3 contains 16 residues. The CDR3 spells CASSESGASLADTQYF. The DNA for the CDR3 is TGCGCCAGCAGTGAGTCGGGGGCTAGCCTCGCAGATACGCAGTATTTT.

The rearrangement joins TRBV15 to TRBJ1-1, with 7 nucleotides matching TRBD1. After removal of 1 base from V and 5 bases from J, the junction contained 4 bases not matched to a gene. This CDR3 contains 14 residues. From germline, CDR1 is LNHNV and CDR2 YYDKDF (reference sequence). CDR3 amino acids: CATSRVRGYTEAFF. The CDR3 bases are TGTGCCACCAGCAGAGTCAGGGGGTATACTGAAGCTTTCTTT. Filled out from reference TRBV15 and TRBJ1-1, the complete variable domain reads DAMVIQNPRYQVTQFGKPVTLSCSQTLNHNVMYWYQQKSSQAPKLLFHYYDKDFNNEADTPDNFQSRRPNTSFCFLDIRSPGLGDTAMYLCATSRVRGYTEAFFGQGTRLTVV.

This clone is medium-sized by share. The chain links TRBV4-3 to TRBJ2-7; D is possibly TRBD2 (6 bases). V lost 0 bases and J 6 bases, leaving 18 bases between the germline ends. The CDR3 length is 16 residues. Germline loops: CDR1 LGHNA, CDR2 YSLEER. DNA for the CDR3: TGCGCCAGCAGCCAAGATTGGCACTCGGAGGGCGGCGAGCAGTACTTC. It translates to CASSQDWHSEGGEQYF.

CDR3 nucleotides: TGTGCCAGCAGCCCTGCCGGGGGATCTCAGCCCCAGCATTTT. Translated, it gives CASSPAGGSQPQHF. The chain combines TRBV28 with TRBJ1-5; perhaps TRBD1 as D (5 bases). This CDR3 is built from 14 residues. Germline CDR1 is MDHEN and CDR2 is SYDVKM. Deletions cut 6 bases from V and 6 bases from J, with 15 bases between. Full variable domain (outside the CDR3, taken from reference TRBV28 and TRBJ1-5): DVKVTQSSRYLVKRTGEKVFLECVQDMDHENMFWYRQDPGLGLRLIYFSYDVKMKEKGDIPEGYSVSREKKERFSLILESASTNQTSMYLCASSPAGGSQPQHFGDGTRLSIL.

CDR3 nucleotides: TGTGCCAGTAGTCCGGGAGCGGGGTTCTCGGCCGAGCAGTACTTC. Translating it yields CASSPGAGFSAEQYF. This rearrangement joins TRBV19 to TRBJ2-7; 7 bases agree with TRBD2. Germline V gene sequence: CDR1 LNHDA, CDR2 SQIVND (reference sequence). CDR3 length: 15 amino acids. The trim removed 5 bases at V and 6 bases at J, leaving 13 bases unmatched.

This clone was counted only a few times. The chain combines TRBV2 with TRBJ1-5, with D maybe TRBD1 (6 bases). Trimming removed 9 bases from V and 1 base from J, with 13 bases in between. The CDR3 has 14 amino acids. Germline V gene data show CDR1 as SNHLY and CDR2 as FYNNEI. The CDR3 region has the DNA TGTGCCAGTACAGGGAGTATGAGCAATCAGCCCCAGCATTTT. It is translated as CASTGSMSNQPQHF.

This clone was seen only once. Here the CDR3 reads CASSSLSQGASTGELFF. CDR3 coding DNA: TGTGCCAGCAGCTCCTTGTCTCAGGGGGCGAGCACCGGGGAGCTGTTTTTT. V usage is TRBV7-9 and J usage is TRBJ2-2, with TRBD1 identical over 8 bases. V gave up 4 bases and J gave up 4 bases; unmatched junction bases: 11. This CDR3 comprises 17 residues. Germline CDR1 is SEHNR and CDR2 is FQNEAQ (reference sequence).